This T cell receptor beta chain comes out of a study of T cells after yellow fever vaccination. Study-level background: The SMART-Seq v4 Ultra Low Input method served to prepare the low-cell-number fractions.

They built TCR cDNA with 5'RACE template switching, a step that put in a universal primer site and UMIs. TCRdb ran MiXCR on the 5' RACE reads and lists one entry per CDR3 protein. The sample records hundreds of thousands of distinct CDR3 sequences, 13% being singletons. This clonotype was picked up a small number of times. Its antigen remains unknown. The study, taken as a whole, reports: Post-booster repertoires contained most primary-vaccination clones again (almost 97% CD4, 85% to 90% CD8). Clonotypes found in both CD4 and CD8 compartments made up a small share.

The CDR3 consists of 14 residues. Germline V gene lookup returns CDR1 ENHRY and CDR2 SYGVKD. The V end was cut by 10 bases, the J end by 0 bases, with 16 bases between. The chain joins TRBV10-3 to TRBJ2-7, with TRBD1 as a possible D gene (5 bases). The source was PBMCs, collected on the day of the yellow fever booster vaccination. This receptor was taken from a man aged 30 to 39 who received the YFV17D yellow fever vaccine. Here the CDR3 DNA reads TGTGCCACTACAGGTGGGATCCCCTCCTACGAGCAGTACTTC. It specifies CATTGGIPSYEQYF.